This T cell receptor (beta chain) was captured by sequencing in a study of CD8 T cells in Susac syndrome. Germline V CDR1 and CDR2: SQVTM, ANQGSEA. The CDR3 is 14 amino acids. V shed 6 bases and J 4 bases; nucleotides not matched to a gene: 5. RNA, at roughly 0.45 to 1 ug, was reverse transcribed with random hexamers. Multiplex PCR with immunoSEQ amplified the TCR beta CDR3 across 54 Vbeta and 13 Jbeta. One entry per CDR3 protein results from TCRdb running MiXCR on the immunoSEQ multiplex PCR reads. Here the sample spans roughly 180,000 distinct CDR3 sequences, around 93% being singletons. For this clonotype: The antigen remains undetermined.

Isolation of CD8+ and CD4+ T cells was performed negatively, whereas enrichment of TEMRA cells was done by FACS. Whole-study results and caveats: The study's TCR sequencing and HLA analysis drew on a certain number of individuals. That number was acknowledged as relatively small.

The clonotype was recovered from a human donor with multiple sclerosis. The chain joins TRBV29-1 to TRBJ2-2; 10 bases align to TRBD2. Sequenced material: CD4+ T cells from PBMCs. This CDR3 is CSVPSGSATGELFF. As DNA, the CDR3 is TGCAGCGTACCTAGCGGGAGCGCCACCGGGGAGCTGTTTTTT.